The 17 T cell receptor beta chains below come from one sample, sequenced in a study of blood T cell repertoires in COVID-19. Data came from immunoSEQ multiplex PCR; TCRdb stores just in-frame clones and leaves some out. The data hold about 140,000 clones, with approximately 83% observed a single time. Specimen: peripheral blood. The receptors derive from a human donor in a cohort sampled during active COVID-19.

The chain joins TRBV6-1 to TRBJ1-6; D is undetermined. The CDR3 has 15 residues. V was shortened by 7 bases and J by 6 bases, with 16 bases between the two germline ends. Germline values: CDR1 MNHNS, CDR2 SASEGT. CDR3: CASIFTPQANSPLHF. The DNA of the CDR3 is TGTGCCAGCATCTTCACCCCGCAGGCTAATTCACCCCTCCACTTT.

This clone was found a few times. The chain employs TRBV6-1 and TRBJ1-5; D unclear. The germline V and J ends were trimmed by 3 bases and 6 bases, with 6 bases remaining between them. The CDR3 is 12 amino acids. Germline CDR1 and CDR2: MNHNS and SASEGT. In DNA form, the CDR3 reads TGTGCCAGCAGTGAGGCTCTTCAGCCCCAGCATTTT. It specifies CASSEALQPQHF.

The CDR3 nucleotides read TGTGCCAGTAGCCCCGTGGACACCAACACTGAAGCTTTCTTT. Protein sequence: CASSPVDTNTEAFF. The V gene is TRBV19, the J gene TRBJ1-1; D might be TRBD1 (5 bases). The V and J ends lost 6 bases and 2 bases respectively, with 13 bases between them. CDR1 is LNHDA and CDR2 is SQIVND in the germline V gene (reference sequence). This CDR3 contains 14 residues.

The chain carries TRBV13 and TRBJ1-1; the D is unclear. Trimming took 0 bases from V and 9 from J, leaving 5 bases between them. Germline CDR1 and CDR2: PRHDT and FYEKMQ (reference sequence). The CDR3 contains 11 residues. The CDR3 DNA reads TGTGCCAGCAGCTTAGGGGGCCAAGCTTTCTTT. As protein: CASSLGGQAFF.

The chain is built from TRBV5-1 and TRBJ1-5, with 8 bases identical to TRBD1. CDR1 SGHRS and CDR2 YFSETQ come from the germline V gene. The V and J ends lost 2 bases and 5 bases, in that order; junction bases with no gene match: 3. The CDR3 loop spans 14 amino acids. As DNA, the CDR3 is TGCGCCAGCAGCTTCGGACAGGGAGATCAGCCCCAGCATTTT. It specifies CASSFGQGDQPQHF.

The chain links TRBV11-2 to TRBJ1-2; the D gene is possibly TRBD1 (6 bases). From germline, CDR1 is SGHAT and CDR2 FQNNGV. Trimming cost V 5 bases and J 4 bases, with 11 bases left between them. The CDR3 runs 13 residues. CDR3 protein: CASSPTGTYGYTF. CDR3 nucleotides: TGTGCCAGCAGCCCCACAGGGACCTATGGCTACACCTTC.

The CDR3 nucleotides read TGTGCCAGCAGCGTAGCTACAGGTAAAGCGTACGAGCAGTACTTC. Translation gives CASSVATGKAYEQYF. The chain has TRBV9 and TRBJ2-7, with D possibly matching TRBD1 (5 bases). Looked up from germline, CDR1 is SGDLS and CDR2 is YYNGEE. V lost 0 bases, J lost 4 bases, and 14 bases lay in between. CDR3 size: 15 residues.

The V and J genes are TRBV18 and TRBJ1-5; TRBD1 agrees at 7 bases. Trimming cost V 6 bases and J 4 bases; bases outside gene matches: 6. Germline V gene data show CDR1 as KGHSH and CDR2 as LQKENI. The CDR3 has 14 amino acids. CDR3 coding DNA: TGTGCCAGCTCGGAACAGGGGACTAATCAGCCCCAGCATTTT. Its protein product is CASSEQGTNQPQHF.

J is TRBJ2-7 and V is TRBV7-9; TRBD2 matches at 13 bases. The CDR3 extends over 18 amino acids. Germline assignment: CDR1 SEHNR and CDR2 FQNEAQ (reference sequence). Unmatched junction bases numbered 10, after V lost 4 bases and J lost 1 base. The CDR3 coding sequence is TGTGCCAGCAGCTATTCTAGACTAGCGGGGGGACTATCCTACGAGCAGTACTTC. It yields the protein CASSYSRLAGGLSYEQYF.

The chain links TRBV7-2 to TRBJ1-3, with unresolved D. CDR1 is SGHTA and CDR2 is FQGNSA in the germline V gene. The CDR3 spans 13 residues. Trimming stripped 8 bases from V and 3 bases from J, with 11 bases between. CDR3 protein: CASGQPNGNTIYF. CDR3 DNA sequence: TGTGCCAGCGGGCAACCGAATGGAAACACCATATATTTT.

The J gene is TRBJ2-7, the V gene TRBV9, with 9 bases lining up with TRBD1. Germline CDR1 reads SGDLS; CDR2 reads YYNGEE. J lost 6 bases, V lost 4 bases, and 8 bases had no gene match. This CDR3 comprises 14 residues. DNA of the CDR3: TGTGCCAGCAGCAAGGGACAGGGCTATGGCGAGCAGTACTTC. Translation gives CASSKGQGYGEQYF.

V usage is TRBV2 and J usage is TRBJ2-3; D possibly corresponds to TRBD1 (6 bases). The CDR3 loop spans 13 amino acids. V was cut by 11 bases and J by 4 bases, with 16 bases left in between. CDR1 and CDR2 from the germline V gene are SNHLY and FYNNEI. The CDR3 nucleotides read TGTGCCGGCGGTGACAGGCGGGCAGATACGCAGTATTTT. This codes for CAGGDRRADTQYF.

The chain combines TRBV5-4 with TRBJ1-4; D gene unclear. The CDR3 covers 15 residues. In germline, CDR1 is SGHNT, CDR2 YYREEE (reference sequence). The ends were cut back, 0 bases at V and 0 bases at J, with 6 bases in the middle. In DNA, the CDR3 is TGTGCCAGCAGCTTGGAGGCGGCAACTAATGAAAAACTGTTTTTT. Translating it yields CASSLEAATNEKLFF. The full variable domain, its missing parts supplied by reference TRBV5-4 and TRBJ1-4, is ETGVTQSPTHLIKTRGQQVTLRCSSQSGHNTVSWYQQALGQGPQFIFQYYREEENGRGNFPPRFSGLQFPNYSSELNVNALELDDSALYLCASSLEAATNEKLFFGSGTQLSVL.

This chain joins TRBV5-4 and TRBJ2-5; 11 nucleotides match TRBD1. The CDR3 loop spans 16 amino acids. Germline trimming cut 7 bases from V and 2 bases from J; bases unmatched to any gene: 10. CDR1 is SGHNT, CDR2 YYREEE, per germline (reference sequence). The CDR3 spells CASGAGTGGMQETQYF. The CDR3 nucleotides read TGTGCCAGCGGGGCGGGGACAGGGGGAATGCAAGAGACCCAGTACTTC.

CDR3 in DNA: TGCAGTGCTAGTCCTACGGGATACGGGGAGCTGTTTTTT. Its translation: CSASPTGYGELFF. V and J are TRBV20-1 and TRBJ2-2; possible D gene TRBD2, 5 bases. The V and J ends lost 3 bases and 7 bases respectively, with 12 bases between them. Germline assignment: CDR1 DFQATT and CDR2 SNEGSKA (reference sequence). The CDR3 totals 13 residues.

The gene calls are TRBV4-1 and TRBJ2-1; D may be TRBD1 (6 bases). V dropped 4 bases and J dropped 0 bases, with 10 bases sitting between them. CDR3 length equals 15 residues. In germline, CDR1 is MGHRA, CDR2 YSYEKL. CDR3 sequence: CASSLTGISYNEQFF. CDR3 coding DNA: TGCGCCAGCAGCCTTACAGGGATCTCCTACAATGAGCAGTTCTTC.

This clone was seen a few times. V usage is TRBV9 and J usage is TRBJ1-6, with 8 nucleotides matching TRBD1. Per the germline V gene, CDR1 is SGDLS and CDR2 is YYNGEE. Trimming at V came to 3 bases and at J to 4 bases, leaving 3 bases not matched to a gene. This CDR3 contains 15 residues. The CDR3 protein is CASSEDRGYNSPLHF. CDR3 DNA sequence: TGTGCCAGCAGCGAAGACAGGGGTTATAATTCACCCCTCCACTTT.